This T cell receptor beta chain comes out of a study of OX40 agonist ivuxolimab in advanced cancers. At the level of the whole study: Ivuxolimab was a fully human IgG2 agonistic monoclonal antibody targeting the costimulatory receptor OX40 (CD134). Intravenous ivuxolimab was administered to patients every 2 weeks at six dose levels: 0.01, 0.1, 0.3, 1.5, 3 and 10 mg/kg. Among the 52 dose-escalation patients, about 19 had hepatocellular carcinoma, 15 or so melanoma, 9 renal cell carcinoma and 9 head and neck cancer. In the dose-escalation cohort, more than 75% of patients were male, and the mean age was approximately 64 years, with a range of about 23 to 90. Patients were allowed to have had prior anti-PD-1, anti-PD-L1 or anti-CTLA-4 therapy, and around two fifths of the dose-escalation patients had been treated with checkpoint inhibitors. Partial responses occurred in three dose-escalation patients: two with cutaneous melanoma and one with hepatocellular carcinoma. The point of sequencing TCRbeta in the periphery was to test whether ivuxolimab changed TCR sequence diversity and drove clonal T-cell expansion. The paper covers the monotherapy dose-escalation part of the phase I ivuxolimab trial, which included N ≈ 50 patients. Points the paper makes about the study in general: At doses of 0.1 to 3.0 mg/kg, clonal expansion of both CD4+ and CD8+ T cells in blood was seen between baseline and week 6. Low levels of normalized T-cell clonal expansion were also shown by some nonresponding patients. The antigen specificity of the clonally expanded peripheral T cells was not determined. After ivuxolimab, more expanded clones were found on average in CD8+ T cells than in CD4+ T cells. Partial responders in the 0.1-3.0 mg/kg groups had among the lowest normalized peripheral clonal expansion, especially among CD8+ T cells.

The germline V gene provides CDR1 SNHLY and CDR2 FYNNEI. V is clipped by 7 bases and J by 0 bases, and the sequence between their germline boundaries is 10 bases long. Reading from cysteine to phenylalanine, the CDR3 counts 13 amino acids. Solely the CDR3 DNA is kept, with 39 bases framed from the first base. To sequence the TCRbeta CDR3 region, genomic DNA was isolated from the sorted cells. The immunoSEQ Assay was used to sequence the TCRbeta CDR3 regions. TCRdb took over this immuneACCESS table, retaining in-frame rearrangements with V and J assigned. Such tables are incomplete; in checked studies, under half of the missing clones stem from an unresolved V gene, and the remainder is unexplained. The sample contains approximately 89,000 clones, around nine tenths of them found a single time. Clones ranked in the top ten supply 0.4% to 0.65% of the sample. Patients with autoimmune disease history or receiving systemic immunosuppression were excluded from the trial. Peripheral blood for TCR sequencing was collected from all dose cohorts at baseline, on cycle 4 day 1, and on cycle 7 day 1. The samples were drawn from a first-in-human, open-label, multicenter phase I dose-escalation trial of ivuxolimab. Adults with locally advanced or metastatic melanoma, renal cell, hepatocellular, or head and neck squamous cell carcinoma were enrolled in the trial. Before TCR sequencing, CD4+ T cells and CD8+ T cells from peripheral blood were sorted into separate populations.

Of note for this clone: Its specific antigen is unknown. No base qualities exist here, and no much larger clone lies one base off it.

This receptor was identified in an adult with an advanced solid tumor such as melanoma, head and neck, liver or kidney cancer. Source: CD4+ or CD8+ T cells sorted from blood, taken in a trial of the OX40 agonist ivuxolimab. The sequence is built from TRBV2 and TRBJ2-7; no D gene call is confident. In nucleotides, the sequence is TGTGCCAGCAAGCCCTCCCCCTCCTACGAGCAGTACTTC. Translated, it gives CASKPSPSYEQYF.